The sequence of this T cell receptor beta chain was determined in a study of early T cells in non-severe SARS-CoV-2 infection. About the study: From unsorted whole blood, bulk RNA was sequenced, and the chains remained unpaired. Study-wide results and limits: Anti-spike CD8 responses were favored by VDJdb matching, which missed private and CD4 specificities.

This CDR3 contains 16 residues. Trimming left V 3 bases short and J 3 bases short, with 21 bases between. The germline gives CDR1 GTSNPN, CDR2 SVGIG (reference sequence). Molecules of cDNA were individually given unique molecular identifiers that were attached to them. From the 5' RACE reads, TCRdb called clonotypes with MiXCR, one entry per CDR3 protein. The sample holds tens of thousands of distinct CDR3 sequences, 12% seen once. This clonotype has more than one count but fewer than ten. The antigen remains unidentified. The source material was whole blood. The clonotype comes from an adult who was a healthcare worker with PCR-confirmed SARS-CoV-2 infection or an uninfected control (not recorded which). The gene calls are TRBV30 and TRBJ2-7; D uncertain. This CDR3 reads CAWSGTLGRSDYEQYF. The CDR3 DNA reads as TGTGCCTGGAGCGGTACCCTTGGACGTTCGGACTACGAGCAGTACTTC.